This record concerns one TCR beta chain sequence. Only in-frame clones appear in the TCRdb table, and some are missing; sequencing was by immunoSEQ multiplex PCR. The sample shows around 79,000 clones, roughly 94% of them seen only once. This sample is part of a study of technical replicates of blood from a handful of donors. Germline CDR1 reads MRHNA; CDR2 reads SNTAGT. Trimming shortened V by 4 bases and J by 1 base, and 10 bases separated the two germline ends. This CDR3 region has 14 residues. This rearrangement joins TRBV6-4 to TRBJ1-1, with D possibly TRBD1 on 6 matching bases. This sequence originates from a human donor in good health. Input material: T cells isolated from PBMCs. CDR3 sequence (DNA): TGTGCCAGCAGTGTCGACAGGAGGAACACTGAAGCTTTCTTT. Translating it yields CASSVDRRNTEAFF.